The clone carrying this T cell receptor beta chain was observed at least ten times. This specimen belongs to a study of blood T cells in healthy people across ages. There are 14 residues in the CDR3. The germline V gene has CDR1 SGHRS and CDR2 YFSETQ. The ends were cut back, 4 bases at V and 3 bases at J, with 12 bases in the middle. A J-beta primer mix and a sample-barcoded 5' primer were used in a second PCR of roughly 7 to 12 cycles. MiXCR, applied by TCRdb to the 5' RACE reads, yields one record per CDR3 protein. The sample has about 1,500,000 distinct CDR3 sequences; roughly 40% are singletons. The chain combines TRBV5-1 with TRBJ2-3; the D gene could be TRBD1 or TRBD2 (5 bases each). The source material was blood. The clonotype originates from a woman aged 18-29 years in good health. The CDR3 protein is CASSAGGSTDTQYF. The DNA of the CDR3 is TGCGCCAGCAGCGCTGGGGGTTCGACAGATACGCAGTATTTT. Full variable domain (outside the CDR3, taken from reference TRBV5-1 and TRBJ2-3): KAGVTQTPRYLIKTRGQQVTLSCSPISGHRSVSWYQQTPGQGLQFLFEYFSETQRNKGNFPGRFSGRQFSNSRSEMNVSTLELGDSALYLCASSAGGSTDTQYFGPGTRLTVL.